This entry describes one TCR beta chain. This sample is part of a study of blood T cell repertoires in COVID-19. About the research overall: The samples span acute and convalescent COVID-19 from the United States, Italy and Spain. Sample material is recorded as cDNA or gDNA derived from T cells, B-cell-depleted T cells, or PBMCs.

The CDR3 loop spans 15 amino acids. Per the germline V gene, CDR1 is LNHDA and CDR2 is SQIVND (reference sequence). V was trimmed by 5 bases and J by 5 bases, leaving 16 bases between them. Seattle patients were enrolled during active infection and followed longitudinally. As processed by the authors: By means of reference gene primer amplification, nucleated cell counts were estimated. The data were produced by immunoSEQ multiplex PCR, yet TCRdb's version contains in-frame clones alone and is incomplete. The V and J calls and clone size are taken from that table; D and trimming were inferred from the DNA. The table includes around 300,000 clones, around 88% detected once.

The sample consisted of peripheral blood. The receptor was derived from a woman aged 25 to 39 with COVID-19, enrolled during active disease. The chain couples TRBV19 to TRBJ1-5, with TRBD1 as a possible D gene (5 bases). The CDR3 nucleotides read TGTGCCAGTAGTGGAATAGGGGCTGGCGATCAGCCCCAGCATTTT. Protein: CASSGIGAGDQPQHF.